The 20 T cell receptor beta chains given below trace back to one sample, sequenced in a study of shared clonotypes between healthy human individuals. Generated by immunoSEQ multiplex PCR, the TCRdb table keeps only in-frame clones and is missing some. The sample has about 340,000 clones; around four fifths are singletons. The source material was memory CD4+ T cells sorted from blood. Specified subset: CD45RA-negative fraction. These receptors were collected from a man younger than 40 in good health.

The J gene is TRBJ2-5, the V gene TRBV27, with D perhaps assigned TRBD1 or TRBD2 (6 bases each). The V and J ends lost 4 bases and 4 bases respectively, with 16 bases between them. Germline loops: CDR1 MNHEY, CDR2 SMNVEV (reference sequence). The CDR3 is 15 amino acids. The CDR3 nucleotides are TGTGCCAGCAGTTCCACGGGGGCTGTAGGAGAGACCCAGTACTTC. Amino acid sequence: CASSSTGAVGETQYF.

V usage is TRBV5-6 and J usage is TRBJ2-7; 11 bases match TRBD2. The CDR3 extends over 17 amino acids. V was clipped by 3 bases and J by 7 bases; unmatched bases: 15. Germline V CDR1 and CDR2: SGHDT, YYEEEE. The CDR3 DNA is TGTGCCAGCAGCTACTCGACTAGCGGGATTCCGCGAAGGGAGCAGTACTTC. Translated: CASSYSTSGIPRREQYF.

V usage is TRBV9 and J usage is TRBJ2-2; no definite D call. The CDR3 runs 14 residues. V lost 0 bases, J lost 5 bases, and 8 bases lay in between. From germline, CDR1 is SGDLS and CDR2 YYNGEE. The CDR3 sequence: CASSVATETGELFF. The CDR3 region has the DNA TGTGCCAGCAGCGTAGCCACAGAAACCGGGGAGCTGTTTTTT. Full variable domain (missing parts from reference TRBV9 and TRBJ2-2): DSGVTQTPKHLITATGQRVTLRCSPRSGDLSVYWYQQSLDQGLQFLIQYYNGEERAKGNILERFSAQQFPDLHSELNLSSLELGDSALYFCASSVATETGELFFGEGSRLTVL.

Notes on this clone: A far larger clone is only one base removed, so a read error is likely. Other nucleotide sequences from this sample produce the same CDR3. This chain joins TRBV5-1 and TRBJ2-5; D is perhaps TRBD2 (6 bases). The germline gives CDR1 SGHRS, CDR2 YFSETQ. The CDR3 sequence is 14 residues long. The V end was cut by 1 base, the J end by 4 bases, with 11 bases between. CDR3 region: CASSLMGGGETQYF. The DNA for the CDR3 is TGCGCCAGCAGCTTGATGGGGGGAGGAGAGACCCAGTACTTC.

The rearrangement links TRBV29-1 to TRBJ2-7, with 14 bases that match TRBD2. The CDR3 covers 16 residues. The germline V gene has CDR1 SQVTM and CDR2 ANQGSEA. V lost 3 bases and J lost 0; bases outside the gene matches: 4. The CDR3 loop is CSVEGLAGDSSYEQYF. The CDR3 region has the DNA TGCAGCGTTGAGGGACTAGCGGGAGACAGCTCCTACGAGCAGTACTTC.

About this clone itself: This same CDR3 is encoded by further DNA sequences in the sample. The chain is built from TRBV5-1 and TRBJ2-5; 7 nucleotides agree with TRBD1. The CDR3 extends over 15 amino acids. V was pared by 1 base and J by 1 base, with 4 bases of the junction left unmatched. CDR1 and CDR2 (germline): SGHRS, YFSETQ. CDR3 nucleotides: TGCGCCAGCAGCTTGCAAGGGACAGCCCAAGAGACCCAGTACTTC. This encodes CASSLQGTAQETQYF.

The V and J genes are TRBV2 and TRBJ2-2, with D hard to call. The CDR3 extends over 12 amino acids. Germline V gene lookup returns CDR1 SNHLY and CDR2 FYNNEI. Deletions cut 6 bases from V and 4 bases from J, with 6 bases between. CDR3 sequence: CASRLGTGELFF. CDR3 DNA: TGTGCCAGCAGGTTGGGCACCGGGGAGCTGTTTTTT.

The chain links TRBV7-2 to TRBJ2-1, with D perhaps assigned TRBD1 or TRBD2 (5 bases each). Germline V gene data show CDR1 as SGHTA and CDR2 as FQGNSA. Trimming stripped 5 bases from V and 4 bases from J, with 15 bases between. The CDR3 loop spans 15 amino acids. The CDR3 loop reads CASSRIRGSYNEQFF. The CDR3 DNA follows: TGTGCCAGCAGCCGAATTCGGGGCTCATACAATGAGCAGTTCTTC.

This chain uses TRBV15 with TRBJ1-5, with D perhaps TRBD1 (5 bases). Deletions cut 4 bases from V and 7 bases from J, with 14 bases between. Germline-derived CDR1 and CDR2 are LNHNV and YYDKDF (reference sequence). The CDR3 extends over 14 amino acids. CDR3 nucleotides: TGTGCCACCAGCAAAGAGGGAGGGGAACAGCCCCAGCATTTT. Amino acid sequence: CATSKEGGEQPQHF.

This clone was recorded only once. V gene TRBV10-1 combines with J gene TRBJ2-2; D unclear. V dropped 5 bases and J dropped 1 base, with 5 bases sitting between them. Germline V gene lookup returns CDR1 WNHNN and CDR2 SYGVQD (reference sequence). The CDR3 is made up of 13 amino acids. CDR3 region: CASSKRNTGELFF. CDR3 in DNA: TGCGCCAGCAGTAAAAGGAACACCGGGGAGCTGTTTTTT.

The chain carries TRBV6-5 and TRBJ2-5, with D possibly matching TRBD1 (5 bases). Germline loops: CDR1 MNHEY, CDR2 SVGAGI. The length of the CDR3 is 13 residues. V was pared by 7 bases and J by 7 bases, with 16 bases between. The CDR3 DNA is TGTGCCAGCAAGGGGTATGATCAGGGGACCCAGTACTTC. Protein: CASKGYDQGTQYF.

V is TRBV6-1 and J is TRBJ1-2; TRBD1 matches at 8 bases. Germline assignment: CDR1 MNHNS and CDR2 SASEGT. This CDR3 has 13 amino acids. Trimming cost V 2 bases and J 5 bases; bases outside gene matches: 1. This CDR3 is CASSENRGYGYTF. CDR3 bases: TGTGCCAGCAGTGAAAACAGGGGGTATGGCTACACCTTC.

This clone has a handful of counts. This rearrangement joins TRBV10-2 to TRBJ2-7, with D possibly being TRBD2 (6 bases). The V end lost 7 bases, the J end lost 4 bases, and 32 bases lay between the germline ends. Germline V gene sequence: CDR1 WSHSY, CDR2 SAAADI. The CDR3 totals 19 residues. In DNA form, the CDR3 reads TGCGCCAGCACGAGAGGATTTTCAGGTGGACCGGGAGACCCGTACGAGCAGTACTTC. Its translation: CASTRGFSGGPGDPYEQYF.

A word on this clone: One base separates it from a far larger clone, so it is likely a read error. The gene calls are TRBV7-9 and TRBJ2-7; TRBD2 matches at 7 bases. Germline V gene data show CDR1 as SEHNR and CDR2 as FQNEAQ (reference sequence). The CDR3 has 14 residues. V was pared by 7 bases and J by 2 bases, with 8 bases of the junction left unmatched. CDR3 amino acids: CASNLAGVAYEQYF. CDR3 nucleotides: TGTGCCAGCAACTTGGCGGGAGTAGCCTACGAGCAGTACTTC. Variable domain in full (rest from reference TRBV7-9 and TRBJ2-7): DTGVSQNPRHKITKRGQNVTFRCDPISEHNRLYWYRQTLGQGPEFLTYFQNEAQLEKSRLLSDRFSAERPKGSFSTLEIQRTEQGDSAMYLCASNLAGVAYEQYFGPGTRLTVT.

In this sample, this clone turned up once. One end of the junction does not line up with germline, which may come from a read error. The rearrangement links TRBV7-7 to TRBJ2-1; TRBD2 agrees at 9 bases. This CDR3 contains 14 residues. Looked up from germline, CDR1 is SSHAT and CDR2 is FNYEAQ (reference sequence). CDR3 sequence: CASSLSIAGVEQFF. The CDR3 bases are TGTGCTAGCAGCTTATCGATAGCGGGAGTTGAGCAGTTCTTC.

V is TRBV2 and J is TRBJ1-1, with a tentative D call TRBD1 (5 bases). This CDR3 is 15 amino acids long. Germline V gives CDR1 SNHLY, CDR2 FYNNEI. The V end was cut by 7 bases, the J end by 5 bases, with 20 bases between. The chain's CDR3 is CASIAPGERWTEAFF. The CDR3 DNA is TGTGCCAGCATCGCTCCGGGGGAAAGGTGGACTGAAGCTTTCTTT.

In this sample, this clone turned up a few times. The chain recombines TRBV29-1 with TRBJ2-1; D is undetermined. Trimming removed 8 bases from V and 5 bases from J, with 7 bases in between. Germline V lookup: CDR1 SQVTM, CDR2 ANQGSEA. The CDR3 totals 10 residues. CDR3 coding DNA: TGCAGCACCATGGACAATGAGCAGTTCTTC. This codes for CSTMDNEQFF.

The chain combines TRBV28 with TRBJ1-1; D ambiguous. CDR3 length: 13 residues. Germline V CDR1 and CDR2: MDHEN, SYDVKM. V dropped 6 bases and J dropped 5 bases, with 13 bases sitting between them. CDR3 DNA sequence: TGTGCCAGCAGCGGACGTCTCCTGACTGAAGCTTTCTTT. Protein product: CASSGRLLTEAFF.

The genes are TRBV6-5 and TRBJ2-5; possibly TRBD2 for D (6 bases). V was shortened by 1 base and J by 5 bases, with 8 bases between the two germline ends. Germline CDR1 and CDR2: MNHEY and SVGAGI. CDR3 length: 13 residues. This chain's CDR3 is CASSYWAGETQYF. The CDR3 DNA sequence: TGTGCCAGCAGTTACTGGGCGGGGGAGACCCAGTACTTC.

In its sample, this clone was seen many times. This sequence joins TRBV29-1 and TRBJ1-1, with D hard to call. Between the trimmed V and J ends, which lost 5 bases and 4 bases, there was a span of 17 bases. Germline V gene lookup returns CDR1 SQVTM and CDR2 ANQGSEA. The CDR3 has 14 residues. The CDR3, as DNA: TGCAGCGTTCAGAGTAAATTAGGATCCACTGAAGCTTTCTTT. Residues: CSVQSKLGSTEAFF.